This TCR beta chain is from a study of PD-1 blockade in classical Hodgkin lymphoma. Study observations and caveats: Although disease activity or prior therapy may be involved, causes of the repertoire differences remain undefined.

This CDR3 comprises 18 residues. Germline lookup yields CDR1 SNHLY and CDR2 FYNNEI. The germline V and J ends were trimmed by 3 bases and 11 bases, with 30 bases remaining between them. Produced via immunoSEQ multiplex PCR; TCRdb's table is partial and in-frame only. The sample includes roughly 90,000 clones, 83% of them seen just once. On this clone: Its antigen remains unidentified.

Specified time point: cycle 4 day 1 (C4D1), after 6 weeks of nivolumab. No patient escaped relapse after autologous stem cell transplantation, and brentuximab vedotin exposure varied. When best responses were assessed, they were complete response, partial response or progressive disease. The sequences come from peripheral blood mononuclear cells (PBMCs), collected before the fourth cycle of nivolumab. The TCR originated in a human donor with classical Hodgkin lymphoma. The rearrangement uses TRBV2 and TRBJ2-3, with D perhaps TRBD2 (5 bases). CDR3 sequence: CASSDLHHPSLPEGGQYF. As DNA, the CDR3 is TGTGCCAGCAGTGATCTACATCACCCATCACTACCTGAGGGCGGGCAGTATTTT.